This entry lists 12 T cell receptor beta chains sequenced from one sample in a study of blood T cell repertoires in COVID-19. Produced via immunoSEQ multiplex PCR; TCRdb's table is partial and in-frame only. This table holds 130,000 to 150,000 clones, 84% found once. Material: PBMCs or T cells enriched from blood (not recorded which). All receptors come from a woman aged 45-60 years who had been exposed to COVID-19.

This clone was observed a single time. V and J are TRBV9 and TRBJ2-2, with D uncertain. Germline CDR1 is SGDLS and CDR2 is YYNGEE. Trimming cost V 4 bases and J 0 bases, with 4 bases left between them. The CDR3 covers 13 residues. The CDR3 loop reads CASSPTNTGELFF. The CDR3 bases are TGTGCCAGCAGCCCTACGAACACCGGGGAGCTGTTTTTT.

The CDR3 here is CASSFSSYEQYF. CDR3 in DNA: TGCGCCAGCAGCTTTAGCTCCTACGAGCAGTACTTC. V usage is TRBV5-1 and J usage is TRBJ2-7; D gene ambiguous. Trimming took off 2 bases at V and 0 bases at J, with 3 bases between the two ends. The CDR3 covers 12 residues. Germline CDR1 SGHRS, CDR2 YFSETQ.

This chain links TRBV5-1 with TRBJ2-3; 12 bases map to TRBD1. The CDR3 is made up of 16 amino acids. V lost 4 bases and J lost 4; bases outside the gene matches: 7. The germline gives CDR1 SGHRS, CDR2 YFSETQ. The CDR3 region has the DNA TGCGCCAGCAGCCCGGGGGACAGGGGGCGTCCAGATACGCAGTATTTT. Encoded protein: CASSPGDRGRPDTQYF.

The V gene is TRBV6-2 or TRBV6-3, the J gene TRBJ2-2; D is uncertain. The CDR3 length is 12 residues. Germline V CDR1 and CDR2: MNHEY, SVGEGT. V was pared by 5 bases and J by 2 bases, with 3 bases between. In DNA form, the CDR3 reads TGTGCCAGCAGTACTAACACCGGGGAGCTGTTTTTT. Protein: CASSTNTGELFF.

V is TRBV3-1 (or the pseudogene TRBV3-2) and J is TRBJ1-5; 9 bases are a match to TRBD1. The CDR3 runs to 15 residues. V shed 1 base, J shed 6 bases, and the junction held 4 bases outside the gene matches. Germline V lookup: CDR1 LGHDT, CDR2 YNNKEL (reference sequence). CDR3 sequence reads: CASSQGTGASQPQHF. For the CDR3, the DNA is TGTGCCAGCAGCCAAGGGACAGGGGCGAGTCAGCCCCAGCATTTT.

The CDR3 is CASTPGTFSYEQYF. As DNA, the CDR3 is TGTGCCAGCACCCCCGGGACTTTTTCCTACGAGCAGTACTTC. This rearrangement joins TRBV2 to TRBJ2-7; a possible D gene is TRBD2 (6 bases). The V end lost 7 bases, the J end lost 1 base, and 14 bases lay between the germline ends. The V gene's germline CDR1 is SNHLY and CDR2 FYNNEI. CDR3 length: 14 amino acids. Full variable domain (missing parts from reference TRBV2 and TRBJ2-7): EPEVTQTPSHQVTQMGQEVILRCVPISNHLYFYWYRQILGQKVEFLVSFYNNEISEKSEIFDDQFSVERPDGSNFTLKIRSTKLEDSAMYFCASTPGTFSYEQYFGPGTRLTVT.

This clone was counted between two and nine times. The same CDR3 also results from other DNA sequences found in this sample. This rearrangement joins TRBV18 to TRBJ1-6; TRBD1 is a possible D gene (5 bases). CDR1 is KGHSH, CDR2 LQKENI, per germline. V was trimmed by 2 bases and J by 8 bases, leaving 25 bases between them. The CDR3 is 19 amino acids. CDR3 nucleotides: TGTGCCAGCTCACCATCACCTTTACCAGGGAGGGTGCCGGATTCACCCCTCCACTTT. Amino acid sequence: CASSPSPLPGRVPDSPLHF.

This chain connects TRBV6-1 to TRBJ1-2; D not certain. The germline V gene has CDR1 MNHNS and CDR2 SASEGT. CDR3 length: 13 residues. The ends were cut back, 1 base at V and 8 bases at J, with 11 bases in the middle. This CDR3 is CASSEVPGGGYTF. In nucleotides, the CDR3 is TGTGCCAGCAGTGAAGTGCCGGGAGGAGGCTACACCTTC.

This clone was seen once. V is TRBV5-6 and J is TRBJ2-1; a possible D gene is TRBD2 (6 bases). This CDR3 contains 15 residues. Germline CDR1 and CDR2: SGHDT and YYEEEE. The ends were cut back, 2 bases at V and 6 bases at J, with 15 bases in the middle. The CDR3 sequence is CASSFGRRRGNEQFF. In nucleotides, the CDR3 is TGTGCCAGCAGCTTTGGGCGACGGCGGGGCAATGAGCAGTTCTTC.

This clone has only one observation. V is TRBV7-9 and J is TRBJ1-1, with D unresolved. Germline V lookup: CDR1 SEHNR, CDR2 FQNEAQ (reference sequence). V dropped 5 bases and J dropped 0 bases, with 10 bases sitting between them. The length of the CDR3 is 14 residues. CDR3 loop: CASSQGLMNTEAFF. For the CDR3, the DNA is TGTGCCAGCAGCCAAGGACTGATGAACACTGAAGCTTTCTTT.

The V gene is TRBV2, the J gene TRBJ2-2, with 9 nucleotides matching TRBD1. Looked up from germline, CDR1 is SNHLY and CDR2 is FYNNEI. The V segment lost 6 bases and the J segment 7 bases; nucleotides outside the gene matches: 9. This CDR3 has 15 residues. This chain's CDR3 is CASSPDRGRVGELFF. The CDR3 nucleotides read TGTGCCAGCAGCCCGGACAGGGGAAGGGTCGGGGAGCTGTTTTTT.

The chain couples TRBV9 to TRBJ2-3, with 10 bases that match TRBD2. This CDR3 is 18 amino acids long. Germline values: CDR1 SGDLS, CDR2 YYNGEE. The V segment lost 0 bases and the J segment 4 bases; nucleotides outside the gene matches: 11. The CDR3 here is CASSVAALAGVLSDTQYF. The CDR3, as DNA: TGTGCCAGCAGCGTAGCTGCCCTAGCGGGAGTCTTATCAGATACGCAGTATTTT.